The rows below give T cell receptor beta chains drawn from one sample of a study of cytomegalovirus exposure and HLA in healthy donors. Profiled with immunoSEQ multiplex PCR; TCRdb holds only in-frame clones, not every one. This sample has approximately 270,000 clones, with 75% to 90% found just once. The sample taken for sequencing was PBMCs. All receptors come from a girl aged 2 to 10 in good health and CMV-seronegative. Both conserved end residues are part of each CDR3. A D gene is named only where the DNA matches it firmly. Clone size is given for some rows only: seen once, a few or many times, or a class if the clone is expanded.

d_gene,abundance,v_gene,j_gene,CDR3aa,CDR3nt
NA,once,TRBV7-8,TRBJ1-1,CASSLVSRGQGVTEAFF,TGTGCCAGCAGCTTGGTCTCTAGAGGCCAGGGTGTCACTGAAGCTTTCTTT
TRBD1,NA,TRBV28,TRBJ1-2,CASSATGGLNYGYTF,TGTGCCAGCAGTGCGACAGGGGGTCTCAACTATGGCTACACCTTC
NA,once,TRBV7-8,TRBJ1-1,CASRARGGVGTEAFF,TGTGCCAGCAGGGCTAGGGGGGGCGTAGGCACTGAAGCTTTCTTT
NA,NA,TRBV10-3,TRBJ2-1,CAISDRRVVEQFF,TGTGCCATCAGTGATCGGAGGGTGGTTGAGCAGTTCTTC
NA,NA,TRBV5-1,TRBJ2-7,CASSSTGGVDYEQYF,TGCGCCAGCAGCTCGACGGGCGGGGTTGACTACGAGCAGTACTTC
NA,NA,TRBV28,TRBJ2-5,CASSFGALETQYF,TGTGCCAGCAGTTTTGGGGCGTTGGAGACCCAGTACTTC
TRBD1,NA,TRBV7-9,TRBJ1-1,CSSRRTGEAFF,TGTTCCAGCAGGCGGACAGGGGAAGCTTTCTTT
TRBD1,NA,TRBV15,TRBJ2-1,CATSSIPGQGADEQFF,TGTGCCACCAGCAGCATTCCGGGACAGGGGGCCGATGAGCAGTTCTTC
NA,NA,TRBV27,TRBJ2-2,CARRVARNTGELFF,TGTGCCAGGAGGGTGGCTAGGAACACCGGGGAGCTGTTTTTT
NA,NA,TRBV2,TRBJ2-2,CASREGVRAAGELFF,TGTGCCAGCAGGGAGGGCGTCCGGGCTGCCGGGGAGCTGTTTTTT
NA,NA,TRBV5-1,TRBJ2-5,CASSLGGTSQETQYF,TGCGCCAGCAGCTTGGGGGGGACTTCCCAAGAGACCCAGTACTTC
NA,NA,TRBV16,TRBJ1-1,CASQHRNVMNTEAFF,TGTGCCAGCCAGCACAGGAATGTCATGAACACTGAAGCTTTCTTT
TRBD1,NA,TRBV7-9,TRBJ1-1,CASSLAAGTGKAFF,TGTGCCAGCAGCTTAGCGGCCGGGACAGGCAAAGCTTTCTTT
TRBD1,NA,TRBV6-5,TRBJ2-3,CASSYGQGRTDTQYF,TGTGCCAGCAGTTACGGACAGGGGCGGACAGATACGCAGTATTTT
TRBD2,NA,TRBV29-1,TRBJ2-3,CSVVASLAGGYTDTQYF,TGCAGCGTTGTTGCGTCCCTAGCGGGAGGGTACACAGATACGCAGTATTTT
NA,NA,TRBV28,TRBJ1-1,CASSLRGRNTEAFF,TGTGCCAGCAGTTTACGGGGGAGGAACACTGAAGCTTTCTTT
NA,NA,TRBV7-9,TRBJ2-4,CASSLDRGGAKNIQYF,TGTGCCAGCAGCTTAGACCGAGGAGGGGCCAAAAACATTCAGTACTTC
NA,NA,TRBV11-2,TRBJ2-2,CASSFRGNTGELFF,TGTGCCAGCAGCTTTCGGGGGAACACCGGGGAGCTGTTTTTT
NA,few,TRBV6-6,TRBJ1-5,CASRPGGGNQPQHF,TGTGCCAGCAGGCCGGGGGGAGGCAATCAGCCCCAGCATTTT
TRBD2,few,TRBV18,TRBJ2-7,CASSPISGAAYEQYF,TGTGCCAGCTCACCAATTAGCGGGGCTGCCTACGAGCAGTACTTC
NA,few,TRBV5-4,TRBJ1-1,CASSPRQAAPTIGAFF,TGTGCCAGCAGCCCCCGGCAAGCCGCGCCTACTATCGGTGCTTTCTTT
NA,few,TRBV9,TRBJ1-4,CASSGGEGGCEKLFF,TGTGCCAGCAGCGGGGGGGAGGGAGGGTGTGAAAAACTGTTTTTT
TRBD1,NA,TRBV7-9,TRBJ1-4,CASRPTGDEKLFF,TGTGCCAGCAGGCCCACAGGGGATGAAAAACTGTTTTTT
TRBD1,NA,TRBV28,TRBJ1-2,CASSLAALGTGTEFNYGYTF,TGTGCCAGCAGTTTAGCGGCTTTAGGGACAGGGACCGAATTTAACTATGGCTACACCTTC
TRBD1,once,TRBV18,TRBJ2-7,CASSRYRGFSYEQYF,TGTGCCAGCTCACGTTACAGGGGCTTCTCCTACGAGCAGTACTTC
TRBD2,NA,TRBV5-1,TRBJ2-3,CASSHGTSGTDTQYF,TGCGCCAGCAGTCACGGGACTAGCGGCACAGATACGCAGTATTTT
TRBD1,NA,TRBV29-1,TRBJ2-7,CSARQGPYEQYF,TGCAGCGCAAGACAGGGGCCCTACGAGCAGTACTTC
TRBD1,NA,TRBV4-1,TRBJ2-7,CASSQIGTGKAEQYF,TGCGCCAGCAGCCAAATCGGGACAGGGAAGGCCGAGCAGTACTTC
NA,NA,TRBV28,TRBJ1-3,CASSLWGRAGNTIYF,TGTGCCAGCAGTTTATGGGGGCGCGCTGGAAACACCATATATTTT
NA,NA,TRBV28,TRBJ2-5,CASMSGGISGETQYF,TGTGCCAGCATGTCTGGGGGCATCTCTGGAGAGACCCAGTACTTC
NA,NA,TRBV11-3,TRBJ1-5,CASSYRELQPQHF,TGTGCCAGCAGCTACAGGGAACTCCAGCCCCAGCATTTT
NA,NA,TRBV5-1,TRBJ2-2,CASSLVARGSGELFF,TGCGCCAGCAGCTTGGTGGCTCGCGGCTCCGGGGAGCTGTTTTTT
TRBD2,NA,TRBV5-1,TRBJ2-5,CASSLLPGLAGVRWETQYF,TGCGCCAGCAGCTTGCTTCCCGGACTAGCGGGAGTTCGGTGGGAGACCCAGTACTTC
TRBD2,once,TRBV11-1,TRBJ2-1,CASSFWGGSWSYNEQFF,TGTGCCAGCAGCTTTTGGGGCGGGAGTTGGTCCTACAATGAGCAGTTCTTC
TRBD1,NA,TRBV6-6,TRBJ1-1,CASIPGTGLMNTEAFF,TGTGCCAGCATTCCCGGGACAGGATTGATGAACACTGAAGCTTTCTTT
NA,NA,TRBV19,TRBJ1-5,CASSGPSNQPQHF,TGTGCCAGTAGTGGGCCGAGCAATCAGCCCCAGCATTTT
NA,NA,TRBV5-4,TRBJ2-1,CASSSEGVSYNEQFF,TGTGCCAGCAGCAGCGAGGGGGTCTCCTACAATGAGCAGTTCTTC
NA,NA,TRBV28,TRBJ1-2,CASNIYRAGKGYTF,TGTGCCAGCAATATCTATAGGGCAGGGAAAGGCTACACCTTC
NA,NA,TRBV7-8,TRBJ1-1,CASSSRRLPTFF,TGTGCCAGCAGCTCACGGCGACTTCCAACTTTCTTT
NA,few,TRBV7-9,TRBJ1-1,CASSLGQGNTEAFF,TGTGCCAGCAGCTTAGGGCAGGGGAACACTGAAGCTTTCTTT
NA,NA,TRBV7-6,TRBJ2-7,CASSLQVGAALGYEQYF,TGTGCCAGCAGCCTACAGGTTGGGGCAGCTCTGGGGTACGAGCAGTACTTC
NA,NA,TRBV2,TRBJ1-2,CASSETGTPDGYTF,TGTGCCAGCAGTGAAACCGGGACACCCGATGGCTACACCTTC
TRBD1,NA,TRBV6-1,TRBJ2-2,CATITQDRDTGELFF,TGTGCCACCATTACCCAAGACAGGGACACCGGGGAGCTGTTTTTT
NA,NA,TRBV19,TRBJ1-5,CASSIKRGPVVVQPQHF,TGTGCCAGTAGTATTAAAAGGGGCCCGGTAGTGGTTCAGCCCCAGCATTTT
TRBD2,NA,TRBV14,TRBJ2-2,CASGSGGPPNTGELFF,TGTGCCAGCGGTAGCGGGGGGCCTCCGAACACCGGGGAGCTGTTTTTT